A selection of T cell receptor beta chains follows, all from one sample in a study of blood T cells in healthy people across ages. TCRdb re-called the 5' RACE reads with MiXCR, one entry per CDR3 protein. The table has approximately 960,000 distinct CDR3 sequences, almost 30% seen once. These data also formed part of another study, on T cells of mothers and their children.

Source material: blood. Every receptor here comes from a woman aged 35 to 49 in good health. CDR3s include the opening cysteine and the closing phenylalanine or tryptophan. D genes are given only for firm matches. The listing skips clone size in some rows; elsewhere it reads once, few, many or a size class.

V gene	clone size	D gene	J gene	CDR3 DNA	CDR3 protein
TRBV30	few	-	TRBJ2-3	TGTGCCTGCCTCGGGGGTTCAGATACGCAGTATTTT	CACLGGSDTQYF
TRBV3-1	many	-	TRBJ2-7	TGTGCCAGCAGCCAAGCATGGGCAAGCTCCTACGAGCAGTACTTC	CASSQAWASSYEQYF
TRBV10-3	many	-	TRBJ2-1	TGTGCCATCAGTGAGCAGGTCGGGGGGCTCAATGAGCAGTTCTTC	CAISEQVGGLNEQFF
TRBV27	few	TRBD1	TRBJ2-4	TGTGCCAGCAGTTTGGTCGCAGGGGGAGCCAAAAACATTCAGTACTTC	CASSLVAGGAKNIQYF
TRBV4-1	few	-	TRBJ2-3	TGCGCCAGCAGCACCATCGGACAGACAGATACGCAGTATTTT	CASSTIGQTDTQYF
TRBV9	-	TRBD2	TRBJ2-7	TGTGCCAGCAGCGATGAGACTAGCGGGGCCGAGCAGTACTTC	CASSDETSGAEQYF
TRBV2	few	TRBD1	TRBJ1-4	TGTGCCAGCAGTGTCCCAGGGGGCGGTGAAAAACTGTTTTTT	CASSVPGGGEKLFF
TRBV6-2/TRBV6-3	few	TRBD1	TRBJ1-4	TGTGCCAGCAGTTCCTACGCCGGGACAGGAAGTGAAAAACTGTTTTTT	CASSSYAGTGSEKLFF
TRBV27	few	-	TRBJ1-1	TGTGCCAGCAGTTATTCAGGGGTAGAAACTGAAGCTTTCTTT	CASSYSGVETEAFF
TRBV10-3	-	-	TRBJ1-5	TGTGCCATCAGTGAGATGGGGGGAGGTAGCAATCAGCCCCAGCATTTT	CAISEMGGGSNQPQHF
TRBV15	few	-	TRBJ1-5	TGTGTCACCAGCAGAGATTGGGGAAATCAGCCCCAGCATTTT	CVTSRDWGNQPQHF
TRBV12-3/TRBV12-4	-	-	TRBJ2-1	TGTGCCAGCAGTACCAGGCGGGCGAACAATGAGCAGTTCTTC	CASSTRRANNEQFF
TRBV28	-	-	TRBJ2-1	TGTGCCAGCAGCCGGACGCCGGCGATGAACAATGAGCAGTTCTTC	CASSRTPAMNNEQFF
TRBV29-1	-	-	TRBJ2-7	TGCAGCGTGCGGCAGTGTGGTGAGCAGTACTTC	CSVRQCGEQYF
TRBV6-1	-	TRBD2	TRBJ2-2	TGTGCCAGCAGTGAATCAAGCGGGGGCTTAAACACCGGGGAGCTGTTTTTT	CASSESSGGLNTGELFF
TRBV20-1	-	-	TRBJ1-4	TGCAGTGCTCGCCGGACCCATGGGGAAAAACTGTTTTTT	CSARRTHGEKLFF
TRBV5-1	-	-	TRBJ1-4	TGCGCCAGCAGGTTGGGGCATGGCCTCAATGAAAAACTGTTTTTT	CASRLGHGLNEKLFF
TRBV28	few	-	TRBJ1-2	TGTGCCAGCAGTACCCGGACCCAGGGGACTTATGGCTACACCTTC	CASSTRTQGTYGYTF
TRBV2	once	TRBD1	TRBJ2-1	TGTGCCAGCACCAACCGGGACAGCTCCCTTTTTGGGCAGTTCTTC	CASTNRDSSLFGQFF
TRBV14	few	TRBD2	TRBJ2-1	TGTGCCAGCAGCCAAGAGTCCCTAAGGCGGGGGGGCCACAATGAGCAGTTCTTC	CASSQESLRRGGHNEQFF
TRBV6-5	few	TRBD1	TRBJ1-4	TGTGCCAGCAGTTACGGGGGGGGACAGGAGGAAAAACTGTTTTTT	CASSYGGGQEEKLFF
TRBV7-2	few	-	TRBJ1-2	TGTGCCAGCAGCTTAGACGACAGATTCTATGGCTACACCTTC	CASSLDDRFYGYTF
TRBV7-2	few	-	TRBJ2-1	TGTGCCAGCAGCGGCATAGCTCGATTAAGGTACAATGAGCAGTTCTTC	CASSGIARLRYNEQFF
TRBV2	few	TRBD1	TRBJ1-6	TGTGCCAGCGGTGGACAGGAAGGTTCACCCCTCCACTTT	CASGGQEGSPLHF
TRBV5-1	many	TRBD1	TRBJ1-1	TGCGCCAGCAGCCGCCTGGACAGGGCGAACACTGAAGCTTTCTTT	CASSRLDRANTEAFF
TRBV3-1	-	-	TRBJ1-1	TGTGCCAGCAGCCAAGTAGCGGGGAACACTGAAGCTTTCTTT	CASSQVAGNTEAFF
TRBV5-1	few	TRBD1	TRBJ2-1	TGCGCCAGCAGCACCCGGGGACAGCTATACAATGAGCAGTTCTTC	CASSTRGQLYNEQFF
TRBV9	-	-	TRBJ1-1	TGTGCCAGCAGCGTAGGTCCCGGGGTTCGCATGAACACTGAAGCTTTCTTT	CASSVGPGVRMNTEAFF
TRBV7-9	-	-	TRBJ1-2	TGTGCCAGCAGCTTAGCGGGGACGGGCTACACCTTC	CASSLAGTGYTF
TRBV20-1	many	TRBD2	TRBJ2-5	TGCAGTGCTAGAGATTCAGAGCGGGGGCGGGAGACCCAGTACTTC	CSARDSERGRETQYF
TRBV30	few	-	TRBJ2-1	TGTGCCTGGGGGGCCGAAGGGGATGAGCAGTTCTTC	CAWGAEGDEQFF
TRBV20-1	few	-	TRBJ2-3	TGCAGTGCCATCTCCCGGGCGGGGTGGGATGTCGCGCAGTATTTT	CSAISRAGWDVAQYF
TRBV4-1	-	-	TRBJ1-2	TGCGCCAGCAGCCAATTTGGGCCTGGCTATGGCTACACCTTC	CASSQFGPGYGYTF
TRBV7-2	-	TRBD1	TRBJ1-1	TGTACCAGCAGCTACGGACAGGGGGGGATTACTGAAGCTTTCTTT	CTSSYGQGGITEAFF
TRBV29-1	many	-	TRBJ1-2	TGCAGCGTTTATCAGAACTATGGCTACACCTTC	CSVYQNYGYTF
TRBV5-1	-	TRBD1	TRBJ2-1	TGCGCCAGCAGCGAGACAGGGGCGAGCTACAATGAGCAGTTCTTC	CASSETGASYNEQFF
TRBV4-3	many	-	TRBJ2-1	TGCGCCAGCAGCCTCGAAATAGACAATGAGCAGTTCTTC	CASSLEIDNEQFF
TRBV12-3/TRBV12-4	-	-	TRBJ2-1	TGTGTCAGCAGTTTAGGAGTGGATGAGCAGTTCTTC	CVSSLGVDEQFF
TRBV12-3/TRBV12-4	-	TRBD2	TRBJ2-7	TGTGCCAGCAGCCTTAACCCCGGGGGGACCTACGAGCAGTACTTC	CASSLNPGGTYEQYF
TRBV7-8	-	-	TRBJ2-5	TGTGCCAGCAGACACAGGTTCCAAGAGACCCAGTACTTC	CASRHRFQETQYF
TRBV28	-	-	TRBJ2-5	TGTGCCAGCAGTGCAAAAGGGCCGGAGACCCAGTACTTC	CASSAKGPETQYF
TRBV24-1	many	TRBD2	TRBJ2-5	TGTGCCACCAGTGACCCGGGACTAGCGGGCGGAGAGACCCAGTACTTC	CATSDPGLAGGETQYF
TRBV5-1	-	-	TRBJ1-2	TGCGCCAGCAGCTTGCCCTATACAGGACTCTCCTATGGCTACACCTTC	CASSLPYTGLSYGYTF
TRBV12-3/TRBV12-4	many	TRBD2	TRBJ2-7	TGTGCCAGCACCACTCTAGTAGCGGGGGTGAACGAGCAGTACTTC	CASTTLVAGVNEQYF
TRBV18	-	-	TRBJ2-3	TGTGCCAGCTCACTGCGGGTAGTAGTGACAGATACGCAGTATTTT	CASSLRVVVTDTQYF
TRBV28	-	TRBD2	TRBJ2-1	TGTGCCAGCATCAGACTAGCGGGGCACAGGGATGAGCAGTTCTTC	CASIRLAGHRDEQFF
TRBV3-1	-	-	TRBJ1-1	TGTGCCAGCAGCCAGCAGGTACTGGCAGTCACTGAAGCTTTCTTT	CASSQQVLAVTEAFF
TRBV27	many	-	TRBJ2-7	TGTGCCAGCCACCCCAGGGGGGCCATCAAGTACTTC	CASHPRGAIKYF
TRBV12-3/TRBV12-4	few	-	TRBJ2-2	TGTGCCAGCAGTTTAGGGGCCGAATCCGGGGAGCTGTTTTTT	CASSLGAESGELFF
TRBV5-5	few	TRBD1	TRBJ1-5	TGTGCCAGCAGCCCGACAGGGATCTTAGGCAATCAGCCCCAGCATTTT	CASSPTGILGNQPQHF
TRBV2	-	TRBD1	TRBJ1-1	TGTGCCAGCACGGACAGGGGTATCACTGAAGCTTTCTTT	CASTDRGITEAFF
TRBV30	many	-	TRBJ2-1	TGTGCCTGGAGTGAAGTTGAGCAGTTCTTC	CAWSEVEQFF
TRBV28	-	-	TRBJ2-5	TGTGCCAGCAGTTTATATCGGGGGGCCAAGGAAGAGACCCAGTACTTC	CASSLYRGAKEETQYF
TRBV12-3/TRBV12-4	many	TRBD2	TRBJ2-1	TGTGCCAGCAGTTTAAGCGGGAGGCAGTTCTTC	CASSLSGRQFF
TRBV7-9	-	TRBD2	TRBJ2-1	TGTGCCAGCAGCCAGCGGGGGGTTTCCACTAATGAGCAGTTCTTC	CASSQRGVSTNEQFF
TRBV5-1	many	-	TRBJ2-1	TGCGCCAGCAGCTTGGTTCTGAACAATGAGCAGTTCTTC	CASSLVLNNEQFF
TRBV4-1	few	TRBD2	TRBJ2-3	TGCGCCAGCAGCCAAGTCACCAGGGGAGCGGGGGGGAGCACAGATACGCAGTATTTT	CASSQVTRGAGGSTDTQYF
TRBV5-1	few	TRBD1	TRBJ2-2	TGCGCCAGCAGCCCAACGACAGGGGTGAACACCGGGGAGCTGTTTTTT	CASSPTTGVNTGELFF
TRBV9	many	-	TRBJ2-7	TGTGCCAGCAGCGTATCCCAGGCTGGCTACGAGCAGTACTTC	CASSVSQAGYEQYF
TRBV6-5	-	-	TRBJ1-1	TGTGCCAGCAGTTACACATCCCGTCGCGCGAACACTGAAGCTTTCTTT	CASSYTSRRANTEAFF